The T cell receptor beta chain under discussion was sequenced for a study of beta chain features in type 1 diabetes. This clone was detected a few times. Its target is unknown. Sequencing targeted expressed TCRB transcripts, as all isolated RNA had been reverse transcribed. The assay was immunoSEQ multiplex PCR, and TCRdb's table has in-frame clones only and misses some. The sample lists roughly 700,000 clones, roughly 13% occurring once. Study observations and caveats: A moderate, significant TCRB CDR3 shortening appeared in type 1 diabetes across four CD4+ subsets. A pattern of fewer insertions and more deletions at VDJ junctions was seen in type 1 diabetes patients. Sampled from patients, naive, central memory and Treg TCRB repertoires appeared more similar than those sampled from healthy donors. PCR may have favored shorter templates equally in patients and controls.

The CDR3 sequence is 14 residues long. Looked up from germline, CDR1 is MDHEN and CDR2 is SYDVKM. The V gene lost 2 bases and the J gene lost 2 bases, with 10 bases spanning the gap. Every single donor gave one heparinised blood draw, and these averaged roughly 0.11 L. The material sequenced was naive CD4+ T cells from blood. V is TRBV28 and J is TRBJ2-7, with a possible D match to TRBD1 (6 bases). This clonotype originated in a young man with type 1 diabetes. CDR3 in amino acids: CASSLGDTTYEQYF. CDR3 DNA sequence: TGTGCCAGCAGTTTAGGGGACACCACCTACGAGCAGTACTTC.